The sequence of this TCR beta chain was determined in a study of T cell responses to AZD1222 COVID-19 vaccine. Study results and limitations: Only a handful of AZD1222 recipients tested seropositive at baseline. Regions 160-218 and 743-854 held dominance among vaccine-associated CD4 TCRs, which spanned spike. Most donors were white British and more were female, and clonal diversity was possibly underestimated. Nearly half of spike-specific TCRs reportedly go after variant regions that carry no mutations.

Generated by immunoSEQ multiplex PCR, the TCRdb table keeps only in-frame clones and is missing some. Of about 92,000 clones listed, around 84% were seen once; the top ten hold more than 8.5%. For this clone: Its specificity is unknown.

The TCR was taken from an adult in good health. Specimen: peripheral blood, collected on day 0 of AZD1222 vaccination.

CDR3 region: CASTIGGDLYGYTF. CDR3 DNA: TGTGCCAGCACTATAGGGGGGGACCTCTATGGCTACACCTTC. This rearrangement joins TRBV2 to TRBJ1-2; a possible D gene is TRBD1 (6 bases). The CDR3 extends over 14 amino acids. CDR1 and CDR2 (germline): SNHLY, FYNNEI. Trimming shortened V by 7 bases and J by 4 bases, and 16 bases separated the two germline ends.